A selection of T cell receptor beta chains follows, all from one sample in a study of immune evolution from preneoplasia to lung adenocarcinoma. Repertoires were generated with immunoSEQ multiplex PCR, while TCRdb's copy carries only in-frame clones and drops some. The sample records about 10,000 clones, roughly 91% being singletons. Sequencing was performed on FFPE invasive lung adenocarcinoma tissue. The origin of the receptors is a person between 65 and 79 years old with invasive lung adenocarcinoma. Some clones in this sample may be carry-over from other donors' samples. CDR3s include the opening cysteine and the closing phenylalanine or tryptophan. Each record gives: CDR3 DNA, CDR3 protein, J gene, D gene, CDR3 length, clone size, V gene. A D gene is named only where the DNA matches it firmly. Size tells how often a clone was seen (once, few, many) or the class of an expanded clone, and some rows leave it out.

CDR3 DNA: TGTGCCAGCAGCTTGGGCGTTACTGAAGCTTTCTTT
CDR3 protein: CASSLGVTEAFF
J gene: TRBJ1-1
D gene: NA
CDR3 length: 12
clone size: once
V gene: TRBV5-4

CDR3 DNA: TGTGCCAGCAGTTACCTCGGGGCAGGGGTAGACTACGAGCAGTACTTC
CDR3 protein: CASSYLGAGVDYEQYF
J gene: TRBJ2-7
D gene: NA
CDR3 length: 16
clone size: NA
V gene: TRBV6-5

CDR3 DNA: TGTGCCAGCACTAGAGGATACACTGAAGCTTTCTTT
CDR3 protein: CASTRGYTEAFF
J gene: TRBJ1-1
D gene: NA
CDR3 length: 12
clone size: NA
V gene: TRBV28

CDR3 DNA: TGTGCCAGCAGTTTCGAAGGTCGGACCTCCAATGAGCAGTTCTTC
CDR3 protein: CASSFEGRTSNEQFF
J gene: TRBJ2-1
D gene: NA
CDR3 length: 15
clone size: NA
V gene: TRBV27

CDR3 DNA: TGTGCCAGCAGGCAGGGATCCGATCAGCCCCAGCATTTT
CDR3 protein: CASRQGSDQPQHF
J gene: TRBJ1-5
D gene: NA
CDR3 length: 13
clone size: NA
V gene: TRBV28

CDR3 DNA: TGCGCCAGCAGGGCGGAGGGGACCCAGTACTTC
CDR3 protein: CASRAEGTQYF
J gene: TRBJ2-5
D gene: NA
CDR3 length: 11
clone size: once
V gene: TRBV5-1

CDR3 DNA: TGTGCCAGCAGCGCGGGACCAAAGGTGGAGCAGTACTTC
CDR3 protein: CASSAGPKVEQYF
J gene: TRBJ2-7
D gene: NA
CDR3 length: 13
clone size: NA
V gene: TRBV5-6

CDR3 DNA: TGCGCCAGCAGCTTAGCGGGGGGCAACAGTGAGCAGTTCTTC
CDR3 protein: CASSLAGGNSEQFF
J gene: TRBJ2-1
D gene: TRBD2
CDR3 length: 14
clone size: once
V gene: TRBV5-1

CDR3 DNA: TGTGCCAGCTCGCGGACAGAGAATCAGCCCCAGCATTTT
CDR3 protein: CASSRTENQPQHF
J gene: TRBJ1-5
D gene: NA
CDR3 length: 13
clone size: once
V gene: TRBV18

CDR3 DNA: TGTGCCAGCCCCCAGGGCGGTAGCACAGATACGCAGTATTTT
CDR3 protein: CASPQGGSTDTQYF
J gene: TRBJ2-3
D gene: NA
CDR3 length: 14
clone size: NA
V gene: TRBV7-9

CDR3 DNA: TGTGCCAGATACTCCGAGCAGTACTTC
CDR3 protein: CARYSEQYF
J gene: TRBJ2-7
D gene: NA
CDR3 length: 9
clone size: NA
V gene: TRBV2

CDR3 DNA: TGTGCCTCCTGGGGGGAAAACACCATATATTTT
CDR3 protein: CASWGENTIYF
J gene: TRBJ1-3
D gene: NA
CDR3 length: 11
clone size: once
V gene: TRBV30

CDR3 DNA: TGTGCCAGCCGAACAGCGCCGGAGAGCAATCAGCCCCAGCATTTT
CDR3 protein: CASRTAPESNQPQHF
J gene: TRBJ1-5
D gene: NA
CDR3 length: 15
clone size: NA
V gene: TRBV2

CDR3 DNA: TGTGCCTGGCGGGGGACACCCTTCCAAGCTTTCTTT
CDR3 protein: CAWRGTPFQAFF
J gene: TRBJ1-1
D gene: NA
CDR3 length: 12
clone size: NA
V gene: TRBV30